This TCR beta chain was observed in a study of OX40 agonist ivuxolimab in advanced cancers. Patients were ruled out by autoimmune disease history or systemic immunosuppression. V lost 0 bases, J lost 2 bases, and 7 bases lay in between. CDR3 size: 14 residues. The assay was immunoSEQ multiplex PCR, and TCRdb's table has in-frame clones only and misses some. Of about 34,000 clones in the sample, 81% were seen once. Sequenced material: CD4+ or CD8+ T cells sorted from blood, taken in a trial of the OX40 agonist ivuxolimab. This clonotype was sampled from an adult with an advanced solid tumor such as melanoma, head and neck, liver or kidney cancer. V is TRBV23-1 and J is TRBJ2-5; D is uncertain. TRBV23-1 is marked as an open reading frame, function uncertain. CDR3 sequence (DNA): TGCGCCAGCAGTCAATCCATAGGACAAGAGACCCAGTACTTC. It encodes CASSQSIGQETQYF.